The 28 T cell receptor beta chains given below trace back to one sample, sequenced in a study of blood T cell repertoires in COVID-19. The method was immunoSEQ multiplex PCR; TCRdb's version includes in-frame clones alone and lacks a portion of them. The table records about 200,000 clones, almost 85% of them present only once. The sample comprised peripheral blood. The receptors shown here come from a human donor with acute or convalescent COVID-19. The donor label of this sample is uncertain.

The chain employs TRBV25-1 and TRBJ2-3; D is unresolved. The germline V gene has CDR1 MGHDK and CDR2 SYGVNS. The CDR3 loop spans 13 amino acids. V lost 5 bases and J 1 base, leaving 7 bases between the germline ends. The CDR3 sequence is CASSRQGTDTQYF. CDR3 DNA sequence: TGTGCCAGCAGTCGGCAGGGCACAGATACGCAGTATTTT. Complete variable domain (other parts from reference TRBV25-1 and TRBJ2-3): EADIYQTPRYLVIGTGKKITLECSQTMGHDKMYWYQQDPGMELHLIHYSYGVNSTEKGDLSSESTVSRIRTEHFPLTLESARPSHTSQYLCASSRQGTDTQYFGPGTRLTVL.

V usage is TRBV7-2 and J usage is TRBJ1-2, with TRBD1 identical over 10 bases. Germline trimming cut 3 bases from V and 8 bases from J; bases unmatched to any gene: 3. Germline CDR1 and CDR2: SGHTA and FQGNSA. This CDR3 has 13 residues. CDR3 amino acids: CASSFPDRGGYTF. The CDR3 DNA sequence: TGTGCCAGCAGCTTCCCGGACAGGGGGGGCTACACCTTC.

This chain joins TRBV5-1 and TRBJ2-1, with D possibly matching TRBD2 (6 bases). In germline, CDR1 is SGHRS, CDR2 YFSETQ. V lost 5 bases to trimming and J lost 6 bases, with 15 bases between them. This CDR3 has 14 amino acids. In DNA form, the CDR3 reads TGCGCCAGCAGTAAGGCGGGACGTGCCAATGAGCAGTTCTTC. It codes for CASSKAGRANEQFF.

The chain uses TRBV4-2 and TRBJ1-5, with D unresolved. Germline CDR1 LGHNA, CDR2 YNFKEQ. This CDR3 has 16 residues. V shed 4 bases and J shed 0 bases, with 13 bases lying between them. In nucleotides, the CDR3 is TGTGCCAGCAGCCCGTCCCAGAGCGGTAGCAATCAGCCCCAGCATTTT. Its translation: CASSPSQSGSNQPQHF.

This sequence joins TRBV7-2 and TRBJ2-7, with unresolved D. V lost 3 bases and J lost 4, with 4 bases in between. This CDR3 is 11 amino acids long. Germline assignment: CDR1 SGHTA and CDR2 FQGNSA. The DNA of the CDR3 is TGTGCCAGCAGCTTCTTGTACGAGCAGTACTTC. Protein sequence: CASSFLYEQYF. The whole variable domain, remainder taken from reference TRBV7-2 and TRBJ2-7, is GAGVSQSPSNKVTEKGKDVELRCDPISGHTALYWYRQSLGQGLEFLIYFQGNSAPDKSGLPSDRFSAERTGGSVSTLTIQRTQQEDSAVYLCASSFLYEQYFGPGTRLTVT.

The chain couples TRBV6-5 to TRBJ2-7, with a tentative D call TRBD1 (6 bases). This CDR3 comprises 14 residues. CDR1 is MNHEY, CDR2 SVGAGI, per germline. Trimming left V 6 bases short and J 3 bases short, with 15 bases between. CDR3 region: CASRRQQGRYEQYF. Written as DNA, the CDR3 is TGTGCCAGCAGGCGACAACAGGGTCGCTACGAGCAGTACTTC.

This chain links TRBV21-1 with TRBJ2-4; the table's D gene call, TRBD1, was not cross checked with the DNA. TRBV21-1 is tagged as a pseudogene. This CDR3 comprises 19 residues. The CDR3 DNA reads as TGTGCCAGAGGACGGCTTAAGACAGGGGGCGACGAGTCCAAAAACATTCAGTACTTC. It is translated as CARGRLKTGGDESKNIQYF.

Notes on this clone: Other DNA sequences in the sample encode the same CDR3. This sequence joins TRBV18 and TRBJ1-4; TRBD1 might be the D (6 bases). CDR3 length: 15 residues. Germline V CDR1 and CDR2: KGHSH, LQKENI. V was pared by 0 bases and J by 5 bases, with 10 bases between. The CDR3 DNA reads TGTGCCAGCTCACCACCGGGGACAAGGAATGAAAAACTGTTTTTT. This translates into CASSPPGTRNEKLFF.

This clone has more than one count but fewer than ten. The chain combines TRBV2 with TRBJ2-5; D remains unclear. V dropped 2 bases and J dropped 0 bases, with 4 bases sitting between them. This CDR3 is built from 13 residues. Per germline, CDR1 SNHLY and CDR2 FYNNEI. The CDR3 here is CASSENYQETQYF. In nucleotides, the CDR3 is TGTGCCAGCAGTGAAAACTACCAAGAGACCCAGTACTTC.

This chain connects TRBV18 to TRBJ2-5; TRBD2 aligns across 9 bases. V was clipped by 4 bases and J by 2 bases; unmatched bases: 5. CDR3 length: 15 residues. Germline V gene sequence: CDR1 KGHSH, CDR2 LQKENI. This chain's CDR3 is CASSRGTSRQETQYF. The CDR3 region has the DNA TGTGCCAGCTCACGAGGGACTAGCAGACAAGAGACCCAGTACTTC.

The chain joins TRBV6-5 to TRBJ2-3; D possibly corresponds to TRBD2 (6 bases). Germline lookup yields CDR1 MNHEY and CDR2 SVGAGI. V lost 6 bases, J lost 4 bases, and 14 bases lay in between. The CDR3 has 14 amino acids. This CDR3 reads CASRQRAVADTQYF. The CDR3 DNA is TGTGCCAGCAGACAGCGGGCTGTCGCAGATACGCAGTATTTT.

The V and J genes are TRBV9 and TRBJ1-2, with D unresolved. Germline V gene data show CDR1 as SGDLS and CDR2 as YYNGEE. Trimming took 1 base from V and 2 from J, leaving 3 bases between them. CDR3 length: 12 residues. The CDR3 DNA follows: TGTGCCAGCAGCGTAACAAACTATGGCTACACCTTC. It codes for CASSVTNYGYTF. Variable domain in full (rest from reference TRBV9 and TRBJ1-2): DSGVTQTPKHLITATGQRVTLRCSPRSGDLSVYWYQQSLDQGLQFLIQYYNGEERAKGNILERFSAQQFPDLHSELNLSSLELGDSALYFCASSVTNYGYTFGSGTRLTVV.

The CDR3 here is CATSDPGQGGEKLFF. The CDR3, as DNA: TGTGCCACCAGTGACCCTGGACAGGGAGGGGAAAAACTGTTTTTT. The chain links TRBV24-1 to TRBJ1-4, with TRBD1 identical over 8 bases. Germline V gives CDR1 KGHDR, CDR2 SFDVKD. V was pared by 4 bases and J by 8 bases, with 8 bases of the junction left unmatched. The CDR3 loop spans 15 amino acids.

This chain joins TRBV11-2 and TRBJ2-1; D is ambiguous. Trimming cost V 1 base and J 0 bases, with 10 bases left between them. The CDR3 length is 16 residues. Germline assignment: CDR1 SGHAT and CDR2 FQNNGV. The CDR3 DNA reads TGTGCCAGCAGCTTAGGGCGGAAGAGCTCCTACAATGAGCAGTTCTTC. Amino acids: CASSLGRKSSYNEQFF.

V usage is TRBV5-1 and J usage is TRBJ1-1; TRBD1 agrees at 11 bases. V shed 2 bases and J 5 bases; nucleotides not matched to a gene: 8. The CDR3 loop spans 16 amino acids. CDR1 and CDR2 from the germline V gene are SGHRS and YFSETQ. CDR3 sequence reads: CASSFDLDRGRTEAFF. The CDR3 DNA reads as TGCGCCAGCAGCTTTGACTTGGACAGGGGGCGAACTGAAGCTTTCTTT.

This rearrangement joins TRBV5-4 to TRBJ2-7, with D unresolved. The germline CDR1 and CDR2 sequences are SGHNT and YYREEE (reference sequence). CDR3 size: 14 residues. V was cut by 0 bases and J by 5 bases, with 12 bases left in between. Written as DNA, the CDR3 is TGTGCCAGCAGCTTGGGGGCCGCAGTGAACGAGCAGTACTTC. It specifies CASSLGAAVNEQYF.

The chain couples TRBV20-1 to TRBJ1-2; tentatively, D is TRBD1 (6 bases). This CDR3 spans 11 amino acids. Germline assignment: CDR1 DFQATT and CDR2 SNEGSKA (reference sequence). CDR3 sequence reads: CRGTGSYGYTF. The CDR3 DNA follows: TGCAGAGGAACAGGGTCCTATGGCTACACCTTC.

The chain combines TRBV5-1 with TRBJ1-1; D not resolved. CDR3 size: 16 residues. Germline assignment: CDR1 SGHRS and CDR2 YFSETQ. With 6 bases removed from V and 0 bases from J, the gap between germline ends came to 18 bases. The CDR3 spells CASNPTDGSMNTEAFF. In nucleotides, the CDR3 is TGCGCCAGCAACCCAACTGACGGGTCCATGAACACTGAAGCTTTCTTT.

The chain has TRBV29-1 and TRBJ2-7; 8 bases map to TRBD2. This CDR3 has 14 residues. The germline V gene encodes CDR1 SQVTM and CDR2 ANQGSEA. Trimming removed 6 bases from V and 2 bases from J; junction bases left unmatched: 9. The CDR3 loop reads CSVQPGLGPYEQYF. CDR3 DNA: TGCAGCGTACAGCCGGGACTAGGGCCCTACGAGCAGTACTTC.

This chain uses TRBV7-3 with TRBJ2-1; D possibly corresponds to TRBD2 (6 bases). Per the germline V gene, CDR1 is SGHTA and CDR2 is FQGTGA. Trimming took off 4 bases at V and 0 bases at J, with 19 bases between the two ends. CDR3 length: 18 residues. The CDR3 reads CASSSTSGTRTSYNEQFF. CDR3 nucleotide sequence: TGTGCCAGCAGCTCCACCTCCGGGACTCGGACCTCCTACAATGAGCAGTTCTTC.

The V gene is TRBV4-2, the J gene TRBJ1-5; D not certain. The CDR3 runs to 16 residues. Germline V gene data show CDR1 as LGHNA and CDR2 as YNFKEQ. V was trimmed by 0 bases and J by 6 bases, leaving 15 bases between them. The CDR3 region is CASSQDQAVRGQPQHF. CDR3 coding DNA: TGTGCCAGCAGCCAAGATCAGGCAGTTCGGGGTCAGCCCCAGCATTTT.

This chain joins TRBV7-9 and TRBJ1-4; 8 bases are shared with TRBD1. The junction had 1 base not matched to a gene; V was cut back by 3 bases and J by 1 base. CDR1 is SEHNR and CDR2 is FQNEAQ in the germline V gene (reference sequence). This CDR3 has 15 residues. CDR3 region: CASSFRGRTNEKLFF. CDR3 coding DNA: TGTGCCAGCAGCTTCAGGGGGCGAACTAATGAAAAACTGTTTTTT.

The J gene is TRBJ1-1, the V gene TRBV28; TRBD1 is a possible D gene (5 bases). CDR1 MDHEN and CDR2 SYDVKM come from the germline V gene. This CDR3 is 14 amino acids long. Trimming stripped 7 bases from V and 1 base from J, with 13 bases between. The CDR3 DNA reads as TGTGCCAGCACGCAGGGTATGAAGAACACTGAAGCTTTCTTT. Translated, it gives CASTQGMKNTEAFF.

The rearrangement uses TRBV12-3 or TRBV12-4 and TRBJ2-7; possibly TRBD1 for D (5 bases). The CDR3 is 11 residues long. V was trimmed by 4 bases and J by 4 bases, leaving 5 bases between them. The CDR3 nucleotides read TGTGCCAGCAGTTACAGGTACGAGCAGTACTTC. Its translation: CASSYRYEQYF.

V is TRBV19 and J is TRBJ2-3; 10 bases fit TRBD2. V trimming: 4 bases; J trimming: 0 bases; junction bases outside the gene matches: 4. The germline CDR1 and CDR2 sequences are LNHDA and SQIVND (reference sequence). The CDR3 spans 16 residues. In DNA, the CDR3 is TGTGCCAGTAGTACGGGGACTAGCGTTAGCACAGATACGCAGTATTTT. It specifies CASSTGTSVSTDTQYF. The variable domain in full, completed from reference TRBV19 and TRBJ2-3, reads DGGITQSPKYLFRKEGQNVTLSCEQNLNHDAMYWYRQDPGQGLRLIYYSQIVNDFQKGDIAEGYSVSREKKESFPLTVTSAQKNPTAFYLCASSTGTSVSTDTQYFGPGTRLTVL.

This clone has more than one count but fewer than ten. Other DNA sequences in the sample encode the same CDR3. V gene TRBV15 combines with J gene TRBJ1-5; the D gene is possibly TRBD1 (6 bases). The V gene lost 0 bases and the J gene lost 0 bases, with 9 bases spanning the gap. The length of the CDR3 is 16 residues. Germline loops: CDR1 LNHNV, CDR2 YYDKDF (reference sequence). The CDR3 region is CATSRENRVSNQPQHF. In nucleotides, the CDR3 is TGTGCCACCAGCAGAGAAAACAGGGTTAGCAATCAGCCCCAGCATTTT.

This rearrangement joins TRBV7-2 to TRBJ1-6; the D is unclear. The ends were cut back, 2 bases at V and 6 bases at J, with 8 bases in the middle. The CDR3 spans 14 residues. The germline CDR1 and CDR2 sequences are SGHTA and FQGNSA. This CDR3 is CASSLLWANSPLHF. CDR3 DNA sequence: TGTGCCAGCAGCTTACTCTGGGCTAATTCACCCCTCCACTTT.

The J gene is TRBJ1-2, the V gene TRBV18; weak D call: TRBD1 (6 bases). The CDR3 length is 14 residues. V was cut by 5 bases and J by 4 bases, with 14 bases left in between. CDR1 KGHSH and CDR2 LQKENI come from the germline V gene. CDR3 DNA sequence: TGTGCCAGCTCAACAACACAGGGTGGCTATGGCTACACCTTC. It encodes CASSTTQGGYGYTF.